These T cell receptor beta chains were read from a single sample in a study of T-cell memory formation after mild COVID-19. TCRdb used MiXCR to reprocess the 5' RACE reads, holding one entry per CDR3 protein. The table lists 200,000 or so distinct CDR3 sequences, 18% of them singletons, with 2.4% in the top ten. Sequencing was carried out using PBMCs or a T cell subset sorted from them (not recorded which). Receptors originate from an adult woman who had mild COVID-19 (a few samples of this study predate the infection). Cell type and time point are not known. The CDR3 runs from the conserved cysteine through the conserved F or W. The order of the fields is J gene, V gene, clone size, D gene, CDR3 DNA, CDR3 protein. The D gene is left open where the match is weak. Expanded clones get a size class; other rows say once, few or many, or leave the size out.

j_gene: TRBJ1-3
v_gene: TRBV6-5
abundance: many
d_gene: -
CDR3nt: TGTGCCACTGGACTGATCTCTGGAAACACCATATATTTT
CDR3aa: CATGLISGNTIYF

j_gene: TRBJ2-7
v_gene: TRBV12-3/TRBV12-4
abundance: few
d_gene: -
CDR3nt: TGTGCCAGCAGTTTGTCTGGGCCCCTGCAGTACTTC
CDR3aa: CASSLSGPLQYF

j_gene: TRBJ2-1
v_gene: TRBV20-1
abundance: few
d_gene: TRBD2
CDR3nt: TGCAGTGCAAGAAGACTAGCGGGGGGGTCGTTCAATGAGCAGTTCTTC
CDR3aa: CSARRLAGGSFNEQFF

j_gene: TRBJ1-1
v_gene: TRBV4-1
abundance: -
d_gene: -
CDR3nt: TGCGCCAGCAGCCAAGCGACGGAGAACACTGAAGCTTTCTTT
CDR3aa: CASSQATENTEAFF

j_gene: TRBJ2-3
v_gene: TRBV20-1
abundance: -
d_gene: -
CDR3nt: TGCAGTGCTGCTGACGCGACTAGCACAGATACGCAGTATTTT
CDR3aa: CSAADATSTDTQYF

j_gene: TRBJ2-4
v_gene: TRBV20-1
abundance: -
d_gene: -
CDR3nt: TGCAGTGCTAGAGAGGGGAGCAGGGTCAAAAACATTCAGTACTTC
CDR3aa: CSAREGSRVKNIQYF

j_gene: TRBJ2-3
v_gene: TRBV20-1
abundance: -
d_gene: TRBD2
CDR3nt: TGCAGTGCTAGATTACGCGGGAGGGCAGATACGCAGTATTTT
CDR3aa: CSARLRGRADTQYF

j_gene: TRBJ2-7
v_gene: TRBV5-1
abundance: -
d_gene: -
CDR3nt: TGCGCCAGCAGCCCCACCGGGACTGGGGGTTACGAGCAGTACTTC
CDR3aa: CASSPTGTGGYEQYF

j_gene: TRBJ2-7
v_gene: TRBV12-3/TRBV12-4
abundance: -
d_gene: -
CDR3nt: TGTGCCAGCAGTTTGATGACAGGCCCCTACGAGCAGTACTTC
CDR3aa: CASSLMTGPYEQYF

j_gene: TRBJ1-2
v_gene: TRBV4-1
abundance: few
d_gene: TRBD1
CDR3nt: TGCGCCAGCAGCCATATTGGATCGGACAGGAATGGGGACTACACCTTC
CDR3aa: CASSHIGSDRNGDYTF

j_gene: TRBJ2-1
v_gene: TRBV7-3
abundance: few
d_gene: TRBD2
CDR3nt: TGTGCCAGCAGCCTAACGGTCTCGACTAGCGGTGAGCAGTTCTTC
CDR3aa: CASSLTVSTSGEQFF

j_gene: TRBJ1-2
v_gene: TRBV12-3/TRBV12-4
abundance: -
d_gene: TRBD1
CDR3nt: TGTGCCAGCAGTTTTCCTGACCAGGGGGCTTATGGCTACACCTTC
CDR3aa: CASSFPDQGAYGYTF

j_gene: TRBJ2-7
v_gene: TRBV27
abundance: few
d_gene: -
CDR3nt: TGTGCCAGCAAGACAGGCCGCGGGTACGAGCAGTACTTC
CDR3aa: CASKTGRGYEQYF

j_gene: TRBJ1-1
v_gene: TRBV6-1
abundance: -
d_gene: -
CDR3nt: TGTGCCAGCAGTGGGACCATGACTCTCTGGACTGAAGCTTTCTTT
CDR3aa: CASSGTMTLWTEAFF

j_gene: TRBJ2-4
v_gene: TRBV15
abundance: few
d_gene: -
CDR3nt: TGTGCCACCAGCAGAGATGGCCAGATTCAGTACTTC
CDR3aa: CATSRDGQIQYF

j_gene: TRBJ2-2
v_gene: TRBV4-1
abundance: -
d_gene: -
CDR3nt: TGCGCCAGCAGACCGGCCGGGACACAATACACCGGGGAGCTGTTTTTT
CDR3aa: CASRPAGTQYTGELFF

j_gene: TRBJ2-3
v_gene: TRBV5-1
abundance: few
d_gene: -
CDR3nt: TGCGCCAGCAGCTTCCGCGGCAGCGTCACAGATACGCAGTATTTT
CDR3aa: CASSFRGSVTDTQYF

j_gene: TRBJ2-2
v_gene: TRBV7-2
abundance: few
d_gene: -
CDR3nt: TGTGCCAGCAGTCGTGACCAGGCCGGGGAGCTGTTTTTT
CDR3aa: CASSRDQAGELFF

j_gene: TRBJ2-2
v_gene: TRBV5-1
abundance: -
d_gene: -
CDR3nt: TGCGCCAGCAGCTTGGCGTTCGGAACGAACACCGGGGAGCTGTTTTTT
CDR3aa: CASSLAFGTNTGELFF

j_gene: TRBJ1-4
v_gene: TRBV29-1
abundance: -
d_gene: -
CDR3nt: TGCAGCGTGCTGATTCGGCGGGGCGCAACCGAAAAACTGTTTTTT
CDR3aa: CSVLIRRGATEKLFF

j_gene: TRBJ1-1
v_gene: TRBV5-6
abundance: -
d_gene: TRBD1
CDR3nt: TGTGCCAGCAGCTCGACCGGACAGGGGTTCAACACTGAAGCTTTCTTT
CDR3aa: CASSSTGQGFNTEAFF

j_gene: TRBJ2-3
v_gene: TRBV7-9
abundance: -
d_gene: TRBD2
CDR3nt: TGTGCCAGCAGGCCGCCGGGACTAGCGGACACAGATACGCAGTATTTT
CDR3aa: CASRPPGLADTDTQYF

j_gene: TRBJ2-7
v_gene: TRBV20-1
abundance: few
d_gene: -
CDR3nt: TGCAGTGCTAACACCGGGCCCTACGAGCAGTACTTC
CDR3aa: CSANTGPYEQYF

j_gene: TRBJ1-1
v_gene: TRBV29-1
abundance: -
d_gene: TRBD1
CDR3nt: TGCAGCGCAATTCCCGGGACAGGGGGTACTGAAGCTTTCTTT
CDR3aa: CSAIPGTGGTEAFF

j_gene: TRBJ1-2
v_gene: TRBV4-1
abundance: -
d_gene: TRBD1
CDR3nt: TGCGCCAGCAGCCAATCTGGGACAGGGGGCGGCGGCTACACCTTC
CDR3aa: CASSQSGTGGGGYTF

j_gene: TRBJ2-7
v_gene: TRBV7-2
abundance: -
d_gene: TRBD2
CDR3nt: TGTGCCAGCAGCTTAATTGGTGTGGCGGGCGGGAGAGCGTTATACGAGCAGTACTTC
CDR3aa: CASSLIGVAGGRALYEQYF

j_gene: TRBJ2-7
v_gene: TRBV7-2
abundance: few
d_gene: TRBD1
CDR3nt: TGTGCCAGCAGCTTAGGATGGCTTAGCAGGACAGGGGGCTACGAGCAGTACTTC
CDR3aa: CASSLGWLSRTGGYEQYF

j_gene: TRBJ1-3
v_gene: TRBV5-6
abundance: -
d_gene: -
CDR3nt: TGTGCCAGCAGCTTGGTAAGCTCTGGAAACACCATATATTTT
CDR3aa: CASSLVSSGNTIYF

j_gene: TRBJ2-2
v_gene: TRBV3-1
abundance: -
d_gene: -
CDR3nt: TGTGCCAGCAGCCAAGAGCGCCCAGGGTTGACCGGGGAGCTGTTTTTT
CDR3aa: CASSQERPGLTGELFF

j_gene: TRBJ1-1
v_gene: TRBV28
abundance: -
d_gene: TRBD1
CDR3nt: TGTGCCAGCAGTTCCGGACAGGCCATGAACACTGAAGCTTTCTTT
CDR3aa: CASSSGQAMNTEAFF

j_gene: TRBJ1-4
v_gene: TRBV9
abundance: few
d_gene: -
CDR3nt: TGTGCCAGCAGCCCCCGTTTTACCCAACTGGGTGAAAAACTGTTTTTT
CDR3aa: CASSPRFTQLGEKLFF

j_gene: TRBJ2-7
v_gene: TRBV6-6
abundance: -
d_gene: TRBD1
CDR3nt: TGTGCCAGCAGTTACTCGGCAGGGGGTAACGAGCAGTACTTC
CDR3aa: CASSYSAGGNEQYF

j_gene: TRBJ1-6
v_gene: TRBV5-1
abundance: -
d_gene: TRBD1
CDR3nt: TGCGCCAGCAGCCCTTGGGGGCCGGGACAGGGGTCCTATAATTCACCCCTCCACTTT
CDR3aa: CASSPWGPGQGSYNSPLHF

j_gene: TRBJ2-1
v_gene: TRBV24-1
abundance: many
d_gene: TRBD1
CDR3nt: TGTGCCACCAGTGATTTGGGACAGGGAAACAGTAATGAGCAGTTCTTC
CDR3aa: CATSDLGQGNSNEQFF

j_gene: TRBJ2-1
v_gene: TRBV5-1
abundance: -
d_gene: TRBD2
CDR3nt: TGCGCCAGCAGGGCTCTAGCGGGGGGCTCCTACAATGAGCAGTTCTTC
CDR3aa: CASRALAGGSYNEQFF

j_gene: TRBJ1-3
v_gene: TRBV20-1
abundance: -
d_gene: -
CDR3nt: TGCAGTGCTAGAGCAGGATCTGGAAACACCATATATTTT
CDR3aa: CSARAGSGNTIYF

j_gene: TRBJ1-3
v_gene: TRBV29-1
abundance: few
d_gene: -
CDR3nt: TGCAGCGCCAGACTGGAGATAACTGGAAACACCATATATTTT
CDR3aa: CSARLEITGNTIYF

j_gene: TRBJ2-3
v_gene: TRBV4-1
abundance: -
d_gene: -
CDR3nt: TGCGCCAGCAGCCAGTGGACCGAGGGTACGCAGTATTTT
CDR3aa: CASSQWTEGTQYF

j_gene: TRBJ1-1
v_gene: TRBV18
abundance: -
d_gene: -
CDR3nt: TGTGCCAGCTCACCACCAACGGGCCAGGGCCTGTACACTGAAGCTTTCTTT
CDR3aa: CASSPPTGQGLYTEAFF

j_gene: TRBJ2-2
v_gene: TRBV5-1
abundance: few
d_gene: TRBD2
CDR3nt: TGCGCCAGCAGCTTGGAGACTAGCGGGACCGGGGAGCTGTTTTTT
CDR3aa: CASSLETSGTGELFF

j_gene: TRBJ1-2
v_gene: TRBV5-1
abundance: -
d_gene: TRBD1
CDR3nt: TGCGCCAGCAGCGAACCCGGGACAGCTTATGGCTACACCTTC
CDR3aa: CASSEPGTAYGYTF

j_gene: TRBJ2-1
v_gene: TRBV4-1
abundance: -
d_gene: -
CDR3nt: TGCGCCAGCAGCCAAGCCCCTAGGATCGATGAGCAGTTCTTC
CDR3aa: CASSQAPRIDEQFF

j_gene: TRBJ2-7
v_gene: TRBV4-3
abundance: few
d_gene: -
CDR3nt: TGCGCCAGCAGCCAGACAGGTGGCCCCGAGCAGTACTTC
CDR3aa: CASSQTGGPEQYF

j_gene: TRBJ1-5
v_gene: TRBV27
abundance: -
d_gene: -
CDR3nt: TGTGCCAGCAGTTACACAGGGCCCCAGCCCCAGCATTTT
CDR3aa: CASSYTGPQPQHF

j_gene: TRBJ1-1
v_gene: TRBV20-1
abundance: few
d_gene: TRBD1
CDR3nt: TGCAGTGCTAGCCCGGGACAGGGGAGTCTGAAAGCTTTCTTT
CDR3aa: CSASPGQGSLKAFF

j_gene: TRBJ1-1
v_gene: TRBV7-9
abundance: -
d_gene: -
CDR3nt: TGTGCCAGCAGCCTCCCTATCTCTGAAGCTTTCTTT
CDR3aa: CASSLPISEAFF

j_gene: TRBJ2-5
v_gene: TRBV7-9
abundance: few
d_gene: -
CDR3nt: TGTGCCAGCAGCTTCGGCAGCGACCATGGGACCCAGTACTTC
CDR3aa: CASSFGSDHGTQYF

j_gene: TRBJ1-2
v_gene: TRBV24-1
abundance: few
d_gene: -
CDR3nt: TGTGCCACCAGTGACCAAGGAGTTGGGGGCGGCTACACCTTC
CDR3aa: CATSDQGVGGGYTF

j_gene: TRBJ2-5
v_gene: TRBV7-2
abundance: -
d_gene: TRBD2
CDR3nt: TGTGCCAGCAACCTAGCGGGAGGGTTATGGAGGGAGACCCAGTACTTC
CDR3aa: CASNLAGGLWRETQYF

j_gene: TRBJ1-5
v_gene: TRBV19
abundance: -
d_gene: -
CDR3nt: TGTGCCAGTAGTACCGCAAACCCGCCCCAGCATTTT
CDR3aa: CASSTANPPQHF